This is a list of T cell receptor beta chains from one sample in a study of shared clonotypes between healthy human individuals. Only in-frame clones appear in the TCRdb table, and some are missing; sequencing was by immunoSEQ multiplex PCR. The table includes about 2.2 million clones, 80% to 95% detected once. Sequencing used naive CD8+ T cells from PBMCs. These TCRs come from a man aged 18 to 30 in good health. Some clones in this sample may be carry-over from other donors' samples. Both conserved end residues are part of each CDR3. Each record gives: V gene, J gene, clone size, D gene, CDR3 protein, CDR3 DNA. D genes are given only for firm matches. Rows may omit the clone size; those that give it use once, few, many or a size class.

v_gene: TRBV4-3
j_gene: TRBJ2-5
abundance: -
d_gene: -
CDR3aa: CASSQEGDPQETQYF
CDR3nt: TGCGCCAGCAGCCAAGAAGGGGATCCACAGGAGACCCAGTACTTC

v_gene: TRBV28
j_gene: TRBJ1-1
abundance: -
d_gene: -
CDR3aa: CASSLRGGTEAFF
CDR3nt: TGTGCCAGCAGTTTAAGGGGCGGCACTGAAGCTTTCTTT

v_gene: TRBV15
j_gene: TRBJ2-1
abundance: -
d_gene: TRBD1
CDR3aa: CATSRATGTENYNEQFF
CDR3nt: TGTGCCACCAGCAGAGCAACCGGGACAGAAAACTACAATGAGCAGTTCTTC

v_gene: TRBV19
j_gene: TRBJ2-5
abundance: -
d_gene: TRBD2
CDR3aa: CASSARGLANGETQYF
CDR3nt: TGTGCCAGTAGTGCAAGGGGACTAGCAAACGGAGAGACCCAGTACTTC

v_gene: TRBV28
j_gene: TRBJ1-2
abundance: -
d_gene: -
CDR3aa: CASSLFGTALPVNYGYTF
CDR3nt: TGTGCCAGCAGTTTATTTGGGACCGCCCTCCCAGTAAACTATGGCTACACCTTC

v_gene: TRBV9
j_gene: TRBJ2-1
abundance: -
d_gene: TRBD2
CDR3aa: CASSVGGGRGNEQFF
CDR3nt: TGTGCCAGCAGCGTAGGAGGCGGGAGAGGGAATGAGCAGTTCTTC

v_gene: TRBV6-5
j_gene: TRBJ2-5
abundance: -
d_gene: TRBD1
CDR3aa: CASSYRGGSGGETQYF
CDR3nt: TGTGCCAGCAGTTACCGAGGCGGGTCAGGGGGAGAGACCCAGTACTTC

v_gene: TRBV27
j_gene: TRBJ2-7
abundance: -
d_gene: -
CDR3aa: CASSIKGPLYEQYF
CDR3nt: TGTGCCAGCAGTATTAAGGGACCCCTCTACGAGCAGTACTTC

v_gene: TRBV18
j_gene: TRBJ2-5
abundance: once
d_gene: TRBD2
CDR3aa: CASSREETQYF
CDR3nt: TGTGCCAGCTCGCGGGAGGAGACCCAGTACTTC

v_gene: TRBV15
j_gene: TRBJ2-5
abundance: -
d_gene: -
CDR3aa: CATTRLDPQETQYF
CDR3nt: TGTGCCACCACAAGATTGGACCCACAAGAGACCCAGTACTTC

v_gene: TRBV6-1
j_gene: TRBJ1-2
abundance: -
d_gene: TRBD1
CDR3aa: CASSEDLTGVGGYTF
CDR3nt: TGTGCCAGCAGTGAAGATCTGACAGGGGTCGGGGGCTACACCTTC

v_gene: TRBV4-1
j_gene: TRBJ1-5
abundance: -
d_gene: -
CDR3aa: CASSQVDNQPQHF
CDR3nt: TGCGCCAGCAGCCAAGTGGACAATCAGCCCCAGCATTTT

v_gene: TRBV2
j_gene: TRBJ2-1
abundance: -
d_gene: -
CDR3aa: CASSEKGHRLEQFF
CDR3nt: TGTGCCAGCAGTGAGAAAGGCCACCGGCTCGAGCAGTTCTTC

v_gene: TRBV27
j_gene: TRBJ1-2
abundance: once
d_gene: -
CDR3aa: CASSSGVYGYTF
CDR3nt: TGTGCCAGCAGTTCCGGCGTCTATGGCTACACCTTC

v_gene: TRBV9
j_gene: TRBJ2-7
abundance: -
d_gene: -
CDR3aa: CASSVAAVSSYEQYF
CDR3nt: TGTGCCAGCAGCGTAGCGGCGGTTAGCTCCTACGAGCAGTACTTC

v_gene: TRBV7-6
j_gene: TRBJ1-1
abundance: -
d_gene: -
CDR3aa: CASSLAPHTEAFF
CDR3nt: TGTGCCAGCAGCTTAGCGCCCCACACTGAAGCTTTCTTT

v_gene: TRBV7-6
j_gene: TRBJ2-5
abundance: -
d_gene: TRBD1
CDR3aa: CASSIFGTADQETQYF
CDR3nt: TGTGCCAGCAGCATCTTCGGGACAGCGGACCAAGAGACCCAGTACTTC

v_gene: TRBV9
j_gene: TRBJ1-1
abundance: -
d_gene: TRBD1
CDR3aa: CASTGTGNTEAFF
CDR3nt: TGTGCCAGCACTGGGACAGGGAACACTGAAGCTTTCTTT

v_gene: TRBV7-8
j_gene: TRBJ1-3
abundance: -
d_gene: -
CDR3aa: CASSLEGNTIYF
CDR3nt: TGTGCCAGCAGCTTAGAAGGAAACACCATATATTTT

v_gene: TRBV5-4
j_gene: TRBJ2-7
abundance: -
d_gene: -
CDR3aa: CASSFGHTSYEQYF
CDR3nt: TGTGCCAGCAGCTTTGGCCACACCTCCTACGAGCAGTACTTC

v_gene: TRBV15
j_gene: TRBJ1-1
abundance: -
d_gene: TRBD1
CDR3aa: CATSRRLGQGAKAFF
CDR3nt: TGTGCCACCAGCAGGAGGTTGGGCCAGGGGGCGAAAGCTTTCTTT

v_gene: TRBV7-9
j_gene: TRBJ2-7
abundance: -
d_gene: TRBD2
CDR3aa: CASSPLAGATTYEQYF
CDR3nt: TGTGCCAGCAGCCCACTAGCGGGAGCTACAACCTACGAGCAGTACTTC